This T cell receptor beta chain was identified in a study of shared clonotypes between healthy human individuals. The overall study: The cohort had two women and a few men, ages 18 to 49.

V gave up 2 bases and J gave up 2 bases; unmatched junction bases: 6. The length of the CDR3 is 16 residues. Germline values: CDR1 SGDLS, CDR2 YYNGEE. Of note for this clone: Its antigen remains unidentified.

General study points: When compared with the clonotypes that were shared by all four sorted-subset donors, the non-shared clonotypes turned out to have lower generation probabilities.

The data were produced by immunoSEQ multiplex PCR, yet TCRdb's version contains in-frame clones alone and is incomplete. The data contain roughly 2,500,000 clones, 93% of them singletons. The TCR sequence derives from a man aged 18 to 30 in good health. Some clones in this sample may be carry-over from other donors' samples. The sample was naive CD4+ T cells from PBMCs. Sample subset: CD45RA+ positively selected. The chain combines TRBV9 with TRBJ1-4; 7 bases match TRBD1. The CDR3 here is CASSVNPGQTNEKLFF. CDR3 bases: TGTGCCAGCAGCGTCAACCCGGGACAGACTAATGAAAAACTGTTTTTT.